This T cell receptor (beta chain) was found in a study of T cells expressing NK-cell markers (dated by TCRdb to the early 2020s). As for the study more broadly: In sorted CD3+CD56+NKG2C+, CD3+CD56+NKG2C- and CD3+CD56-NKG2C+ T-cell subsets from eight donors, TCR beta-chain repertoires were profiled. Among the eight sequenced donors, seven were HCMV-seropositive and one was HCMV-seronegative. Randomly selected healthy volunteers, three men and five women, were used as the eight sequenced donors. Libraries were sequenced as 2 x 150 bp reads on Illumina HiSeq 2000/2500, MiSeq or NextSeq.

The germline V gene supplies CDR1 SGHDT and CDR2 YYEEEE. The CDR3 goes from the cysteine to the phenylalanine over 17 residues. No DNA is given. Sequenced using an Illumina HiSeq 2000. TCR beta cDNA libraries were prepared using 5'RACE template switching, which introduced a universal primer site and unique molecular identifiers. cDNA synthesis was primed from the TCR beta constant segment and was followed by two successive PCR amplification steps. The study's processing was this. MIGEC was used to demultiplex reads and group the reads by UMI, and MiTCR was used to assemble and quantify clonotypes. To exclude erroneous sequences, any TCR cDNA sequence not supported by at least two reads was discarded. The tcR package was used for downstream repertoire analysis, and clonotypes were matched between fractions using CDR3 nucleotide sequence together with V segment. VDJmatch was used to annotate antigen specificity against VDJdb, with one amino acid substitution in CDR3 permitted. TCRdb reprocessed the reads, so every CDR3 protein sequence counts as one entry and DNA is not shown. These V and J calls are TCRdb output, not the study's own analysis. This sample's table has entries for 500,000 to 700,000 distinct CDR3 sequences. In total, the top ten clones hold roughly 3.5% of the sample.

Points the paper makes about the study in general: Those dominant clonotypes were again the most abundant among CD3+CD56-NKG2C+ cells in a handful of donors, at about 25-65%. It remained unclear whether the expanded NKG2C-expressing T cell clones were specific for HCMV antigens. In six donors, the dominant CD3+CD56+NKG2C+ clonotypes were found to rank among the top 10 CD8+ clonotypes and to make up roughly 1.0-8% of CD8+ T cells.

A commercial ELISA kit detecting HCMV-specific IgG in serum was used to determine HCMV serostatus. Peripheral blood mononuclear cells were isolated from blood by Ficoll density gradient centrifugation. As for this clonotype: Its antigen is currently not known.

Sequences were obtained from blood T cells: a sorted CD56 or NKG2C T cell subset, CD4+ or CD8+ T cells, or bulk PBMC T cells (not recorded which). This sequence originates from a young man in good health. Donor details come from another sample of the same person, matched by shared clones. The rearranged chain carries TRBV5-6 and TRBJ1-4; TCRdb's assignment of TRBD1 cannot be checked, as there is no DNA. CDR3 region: CASSEISGHSTNEKLFF.